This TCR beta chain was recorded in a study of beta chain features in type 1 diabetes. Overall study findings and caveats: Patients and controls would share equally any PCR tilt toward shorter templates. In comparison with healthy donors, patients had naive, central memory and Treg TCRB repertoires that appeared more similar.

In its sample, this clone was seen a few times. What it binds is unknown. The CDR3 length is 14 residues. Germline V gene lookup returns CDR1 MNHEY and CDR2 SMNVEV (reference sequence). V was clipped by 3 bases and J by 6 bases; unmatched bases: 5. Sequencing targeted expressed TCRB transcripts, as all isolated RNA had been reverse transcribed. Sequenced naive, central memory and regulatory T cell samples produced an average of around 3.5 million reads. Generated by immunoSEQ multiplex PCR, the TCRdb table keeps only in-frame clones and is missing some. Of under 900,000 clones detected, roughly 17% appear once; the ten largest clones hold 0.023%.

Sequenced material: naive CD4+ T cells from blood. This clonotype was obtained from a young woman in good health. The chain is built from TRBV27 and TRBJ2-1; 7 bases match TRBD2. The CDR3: CASSFFGTINEQFF. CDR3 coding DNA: TGTGCCAGCAGTTTTTTCGGGACTATCAATGAGCAGTTCTTC.